These 19 T cell receptor beta chains share one sample of origin, sequenced in a study of shared clonotypes between healthy human individuals. Profiled with immunoSEQ multiplex PCR; TCRdb holds only in-frame clones, not every one. The sample shows under 750,000 clones, over 55% of them seen only once. Sequenced input: memory CD4+ T cells sorted from blood. Subset meaning: CD45RA-negative fraction. The source of these receptors is a woman younger than 45 in good health.

The chain has TRBV30 and TRBJ2-5; 7 bases match TRBD2. There are 14 residues in the CDR3. Germline CDR1 reads GTSNPN; CDR2 reads SVGIG (reference sequence). J lost 7 bases, V lost 8 bases, and 16 bases had no gene match. CDR3 residues: CATAAGAIDVTQYF. The CDR3 DNA follows: TGTGCCACCGCCGCGGGAGCCATCGACGTGACCCAGTACTTC. Filled out from reference TRBV30 and TRBJ2-5, the complete variable domain reads SQTIHQWPATLVQPVGSPLSLECTVEGTSNPNLYWYRQAAGRGLQLLFYSVGIGQISSEVPQNLSASRPQDRQFILSSKKLLLSDSGFYLCATAAGAIDVTQYFGPGTRLLVL.

The V gene is TRBV27, the J gene TRBJ2-7; 9 bases agree with TRBD1. This CDR3 is 17 amino acids long. V dropped 7 bases and J dropped 4; count of bases not matched to a gene: 17. In germline, CDR1 is MNHEY, CDR2 SMNVEV (reference sequence). This chain's CDR3 is CASIPGPGTGSRYEQYF. CDR3 sequence (DNA): TGTGCCAGCATCCCGGGCCCAGGGACAGGGAGTAGGTACGAGCAGTACTTC.

The sample holds a few counts of this clone. CDR3 bases: TGTGCCAGCAGTGCCACGACGGGTTACGAGCAGTACTTC. This translates into CASSATTGYEQYF. This chain uses TRBV6-1 with TRBJ2-7; D unresolved. This CDR3 is 13 amino acids long. V was trimmed by 4 bases and J by 4 bases, leaving 11 bases between them. Germline loops: CDR1 MNHNS, CDR2 SASEGT.

As to this clone: The same CDR3 is also encoded by other DNA sequences in this sample. The CDR3 region is CASSGAYEQYF. The CDR3 nucleotides are TGTGCCAGCAGTGGGGCCTACGAGCAGTACTTC. The chain recombines TRBV25-1 with TRBJ2-7; D not certain. The CDR3 length is 11 residues. CDR1 and CDR2 from the germline V gene are MGHDK and SYGVNS. The germline V and J ends were trimmed by 4 bases and 2 bases, with 3 bases remaining between them.

V and J are TRBV30 and TRBJ2-3, with TRBD2 identical over 7 bases. With 2 bases clipped from V and 0 bases from J, the junction kept 5 bases outside the gene matches. The germline gives CDR1 GTSNPN, CDR2 SVGIG (reference sequence). This CDR3 has 15 amino acids. This CDR3 is CAWSSRAGSTDTQYF. The CDR3 DNA follows: TGTGCCTGGAGTTCCAGAGCGGGGAGCACAGATACGCAGTATTTT.

CDR3 coding DNA: TGTGCCAGCAGCTTGGGACTAGCGGGTGATCTCTACGAGCAGTACTTC. This translates into CASSLGLAGDLYEQYF. J is TRBJ2-7 and V is TRBV5-6; 10 bases agree with TRBD2. The germline V gene has CDR1 SGHDT and CDR2 YYEEEE. The CDR3 extends over 16 amino acids. J gave up 3 bases and V 0 bases, and 6 bases lay outside the gene matches.

The chain links TRBV5-6 to TRBJ1-4, with TRBD1 identical over 11 bases. Trimming took 4 bases from V and 8 from J; bases not matched to a gene: 7. The germline V gene encodes CDR1 SGHDT and CDR2 YYEEEE. This CDR3 is built from 15 residues. This CDR3 is CASSQTWDRGEKLFF. The DNA of the CDR3 is TGTGCCAGCAGCCAAACGTGGGACAGGGGGGAAAAACTGTTTTTT.

This chain uses TRBV7-9 with TRBJ2-7; 10 bases are a match to TRBD1. With 4 bases clipped from V and 4 bases from J, the junction kept 7 bases outside the gene matches. There are 15 residues in the CDR3. Germline V gene lookup returns CDR1 SEHNR and CDR2 FQNEAQ (reference sequence). The CDR3 coding sequence is TGTGCCAGCAGCTCGCCGGGACAGGGGATATACGAGCAGTACTTC. It codes for CASSSPGQGIYEQYF.

The chain combines TRBV11-2 with TRBJ2-1; 9 bases agree with TRBD2. Trimming cost V 4 bases and J 5 bases; bases outside gene matches: 9. The CDR3 is 16 amino acids. Germline loops: CDR1 SGHAT, CDR2 FQNNGV. CDR3 protein: CASSSKGTSLDNEQFF. The DNA of the CDR3 is TGTGCCAGCAGCTCAAAAGGGACTAGCCTGGACAATGAGCAGTTCTTC.

V is TRBV29-1 and J is TRBJ2-5, with unresolved D. The V and J ends lost 5 bases and 4 bases respectively, with 5 bases between them. The CDR3 spans 10 residues. Germline V gene lookup returns CDR1 SQVTM and CDR2 ANQGSEA. The chain's CDR3 is CSVPLETQYF. DNA for the CDR3: TGCAGCGTTCCCTTAGAGACCCAGTACTTC.

This rearrangement joins TRBV19 to TRBJ2-3; possible D gene TRBD2, 5 bases. V dropped 8 bases and J dropped 2 bases, with 14 bases sitting between them. This CDR3 has 14 residues. Germline CDR1 LNHDA, CDR2 SQIVND (reference sequence). The CDR3 loop reads CASSTSGNTDTQYF. DNA of the CDR3: TGTGCCAGTTCGACCAGCGGAAACACAGATACGCAGTATTTT.

CDR3 loop: CASHDPETTTNEKLFF. CDR3 coding DNA: TGTGCCAGCCATGACCCTGAAACTACAACTAATGAAAAACTGTTTTTT. The rearrangement links TRBV28 to TRBJ1-4; unclear D gene. The V gene lost 8 bases and the J gene lost 0 bases, with 16 bases spanning the gap. The CDR3 is made up of 16 amino acids. The germline V gene has CDR1 MDHEN and CDR2 SYDVKM.

V usage is TRBV19 and J usage is TRBJ1-1, with a weak D call TRBD1 (5 bases). Germline values: CDR1 LNHDA, CDR2 SQIVND (reference sequence). The CDR3 loop spans 18 amino acids. V lost 3 bases to trimming and J lost 0 bases, with 20 bases between them. CDR3 DNA sequence: TGTGCCAGTAGTATTAGCGGTTTGACAGAACAGATGAACACTGAAGCTTTCTTT. It specifies CASSISGLTEQMNTEAFF.

Worth noting for this clone: At one boundary the junction diverges from the germline segment, which might be a read error. The V and J genes are TRBV4-1 and TRBJ2-2; no reliable D call. Germline V gene data show CDR1 as MGHRA and CDR2 as YSYEKL. CDR3 length: 14 residues. The CDR3 sequence: CASSQDLPAGELFF. In DNA, the CDR3 is TGTGCCAGCAGCCAAGATCTCCCAGCCGGGGAGCTGTTTTTT.

This clone showed up many times. The J gene is TRBJ2-1, the V gene TRBV11-2; TRBD2 agrees at 10 bases. V trimming: 5 bases; J trimming: 2 bases; junction bases outside the gene matches: 12. This CDR3 is 18 amino acids long. Germline V lookup: CDR1 SGHAT, CDR2 FQNNGV. The CDR3 spells CASSPDRLLAGAYNEQFF. The CDR3 DNA sequence: TGTGCCAGCAGCCCAGATCGCCTGCTAGCGGGAGCCTACAATGAGCAGTTCTTC. Looking up the rest from reference TRBV11-2 and TRBJ2-1 gives the full variable domain: EAGVAQSPRYKIIEKRQSVAFWCNPISGHATLYWYQQILGQGPKLLIQFQNNGVVDDSQLPKDRFSAERLKGVDSTLKIQPAKLEDSAVYLCASSPDRLLAGAYNEQFFGPGTRLTVL.

In the case of this clone: It may be a read error: a sequence one base away is much more abundant. The rearrangement uses TRBV27 and TRBJ1-5; D is unresolved. The CDR3 contains 13 residues. Between the trimmed V and J ends, which lost 6 bases and 0 bases, there was a span of 6 bases. The germline gives CDR1 MNHEY, CDR2 SMNVEV (reference sequence). The CDR3 sequence is CASSPYSNQPQHF. For the CDR3, the DNA is TGTGCCAGCAGCCCTTATAGCAATCAGCCCCAGCATTTT.

The chain links TRBV4-1 to TRBJ2-2; D remains ambiguous. The CDR3 has 14 amino acids. V was trimmed by 1 base and J by 5 bases, leaving 8 bases between them. Germline CDR1 is MGHRA and CDR2 is YSYEKL. This CDR3 is CASSQAKGTGELFF. DNA for the CDR3: TGCGCCAGCAGCCAAGCTAAAGGGACCGGGGAGCTGTTTTTT.

This clone was observed once. The V and J genes are TRBV6-5 and TRBJ2-2; unclear D gene. V lost 6 bases and J lost 4, with 12 bases in between. Per the germline V gene, CDR1 is MNHEY and CDR2 is SVGAGI. The length of the CDR3 is 14 residues. DNA for the CDR3: TGTGCCAGCAGGCAACAGCAGAGCACCGGGGAGCTGTTTTTT. Translating gives CASRQQQSTGELFF.

The chain is built from TRBV5-6 and TRBJ1-1; no firm D call. The V end was cut by 1 base, the J end by 4 bases, with 14 bases between. Per the germline V gene, CDR1 is SGHDT and CDR2 is YYEEEE. The CDR3 is 15 amino acids. As DNA, the CDR3 is TGTGCCAGCAGCTTGAACCCCCGGGCAGCCACTGAAGCTTTCTTT. Amino acids: CASSLNPRAATEAFF. Looking up the rest from reference TRBV5-6 and TRBJ1-1 gives the full variable domain: DAGVTQSPTHLIKTRGQQVTLRCSPKSGHDTVSWYQQALGQGPQFIFQYYEEEERQRGNFPDRFSGHQFPNYSSELNVNALLLGDSALYLCASSLNPRAATEAFFGQGTRLTVV.